Reported below is one TCR beta chain. This specimen comes from a study of blood T cell repertoires in COVID-19. Study as a whole: From the United States, Italy and Spain came samples of acute and convalescent COVID-19. PBMCs, B-cell-depleted T cells, or T cells provided the cDNA or gDNA that made up the material.

This CDR3 spans 13 amino acids. V shed 1 base and J 6 bases; nucleotides not matched to a gene: 0. Germline V lookup: CDR1 SGHRS, CDR2 YFSETQ. Original handling: Counts of nucleated cells, estimated from reference gene primer amplification, were obtained. Clones were sequenced by immunoSEQ multiplex PCR, and TCRdb holds only the in-frame ones, with some missing. V, J and clone size were drawn from that table, and D and trimming were deduced from the DNA. The sample contains some 85,000 clones, 80% of which appear only once. The chain is built from TRBV5-1 and TRBJ2-4, with 8 positions matching TRBD1. Sequencing was done on a sample of peripheral blood. This clonotype was obtained from a woman of 80 years or more with acute or convalescent COVID-19. The CDR3, as DNA: TGCGCCAGCAGCTTGACAGGGGGAAACATTCAGTACTTC. Encoded protein: CASSLTGGNIQYF.